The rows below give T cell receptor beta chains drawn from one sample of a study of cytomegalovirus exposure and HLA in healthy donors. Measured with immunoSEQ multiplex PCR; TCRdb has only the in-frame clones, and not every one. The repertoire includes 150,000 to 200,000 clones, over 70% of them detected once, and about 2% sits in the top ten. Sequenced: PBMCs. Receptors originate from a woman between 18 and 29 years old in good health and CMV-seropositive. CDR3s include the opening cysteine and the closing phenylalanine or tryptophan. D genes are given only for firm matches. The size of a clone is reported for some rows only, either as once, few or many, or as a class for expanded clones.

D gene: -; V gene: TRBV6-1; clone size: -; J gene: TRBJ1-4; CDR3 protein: CASSEGHIEKLFF; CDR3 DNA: TGTGCCAGCAGTGAGGGACATATCGAAAAACTGTTTTTT
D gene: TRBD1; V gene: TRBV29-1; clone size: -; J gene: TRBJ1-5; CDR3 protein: CSVLLARGDQPQHF; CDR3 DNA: TGCAGCGTTTTACTCGCCAGGGGGGATCAGCCCCAGCATTTT
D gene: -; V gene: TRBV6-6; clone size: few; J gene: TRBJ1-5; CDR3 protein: CASSYDLGQPQHF; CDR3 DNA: TGTGCCAGCAGTTACGATTTGGGCCAGCCCCAGCATTTT
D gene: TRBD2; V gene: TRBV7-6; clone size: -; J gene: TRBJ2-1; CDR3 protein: CASSRAGGAENEQFF; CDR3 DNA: TGTGCCAGCAGCCGGGCCGGGGGGGCTGAGAATGAGCAGTTCTTC
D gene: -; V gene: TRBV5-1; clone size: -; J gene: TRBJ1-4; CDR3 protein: CASGDGGSGEKLFF; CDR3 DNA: TGCGCCAGCGGCGACGGAGGGAGCGGTGAAAAACTGTTTTTT
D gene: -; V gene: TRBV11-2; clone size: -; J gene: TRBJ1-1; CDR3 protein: CASSLQGINTEAFF; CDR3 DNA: TGTGCCAGCAGCTTGCAGGGTATCAACACTGAAGCTTTCTTT
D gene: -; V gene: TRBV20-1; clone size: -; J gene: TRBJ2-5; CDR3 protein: CDLAGRETQYF; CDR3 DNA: TGCGACCTGGCGGGGAGAGAGACCCAGTACTTC
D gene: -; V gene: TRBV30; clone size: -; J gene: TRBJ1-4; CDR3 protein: CAWSVGGRKLFF; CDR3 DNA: TGTGCCTGGAGTGTTGGAGGGAGAAAACTGTTTTTT
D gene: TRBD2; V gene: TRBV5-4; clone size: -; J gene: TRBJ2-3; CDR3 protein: CASSGMGAGGRTDTQYF; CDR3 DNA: TGTGCCAGCAGCGGTATGGGCGCGGGGGGGCGCACAGATACGCAGTATTTT
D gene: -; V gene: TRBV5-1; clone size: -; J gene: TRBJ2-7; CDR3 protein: CASRGIRRNSYEQYF; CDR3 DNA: TGCGCCAGCAGAGGTATTAGGCGGAACTCCTACGAGCAGTACTTC
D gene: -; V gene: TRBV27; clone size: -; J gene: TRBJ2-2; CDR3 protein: CASSPRQNTGELFF; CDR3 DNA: TGTGCCAGCAGCCCCCGACAGAACACCGGGGAGCTGTTTTTT
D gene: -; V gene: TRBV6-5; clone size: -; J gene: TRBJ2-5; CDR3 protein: CASSYPGSQETQYF; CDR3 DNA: TGTGCCAGCAGTTACCCGGGGTCCCAAGAGACCCAGTACTTC
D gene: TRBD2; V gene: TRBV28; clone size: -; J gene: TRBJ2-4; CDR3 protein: CASSFASGGTKNIQYF; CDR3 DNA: TGTGCCAGCAGTTTTGCTAGCGGGGGGACAAAAAACATTCAGTACTTC
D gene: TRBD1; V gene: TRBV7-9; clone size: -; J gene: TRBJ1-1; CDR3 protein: CASSSDRANTEAFF; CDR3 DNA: TGTGCCAGCAGCTCGGACAGGGCGAACACTGAAGCTTTCTTT
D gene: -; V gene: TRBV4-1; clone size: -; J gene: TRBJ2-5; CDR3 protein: CASSQELQYETQYF; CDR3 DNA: TGCGCCAGCAGCCAAGAATTACAGTACGAGACCCAGTACTTC
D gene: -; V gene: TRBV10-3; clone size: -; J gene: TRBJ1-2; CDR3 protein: CAIGRTDNYGYTF; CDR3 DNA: TGTGCCATCGGCAGGACAGATAACTATGGCTACACCTTC
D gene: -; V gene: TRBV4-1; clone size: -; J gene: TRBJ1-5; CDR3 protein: CASSQNSQPQHF; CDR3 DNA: TGCGCCAGCAGCCAAAACAGTCAGCCCCAGCATTTT
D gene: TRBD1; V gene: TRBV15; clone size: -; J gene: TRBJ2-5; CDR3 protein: CATKGQGTETQYF; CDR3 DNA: TGTGCCACCAAAGGACAGGGAACGGAGACCCAGTACTTC
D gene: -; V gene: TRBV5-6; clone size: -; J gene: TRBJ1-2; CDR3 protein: CASSKTGGFGGYTF; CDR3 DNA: TGTGCCAGCAGCAAAACGGGGGGGTTCGGTGGCTACACCTTC
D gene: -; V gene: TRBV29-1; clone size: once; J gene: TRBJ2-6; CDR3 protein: CSVQGASGANVLTF; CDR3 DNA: TGCAGCGTACAAGGGGCCTCTGGGGCCAACGTCCTGACTTTC
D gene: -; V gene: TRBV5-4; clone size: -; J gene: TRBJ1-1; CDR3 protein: CASRNSRDTEAFF; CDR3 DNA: TGTGCCAGCCGCAACTCCAGGGATACTGAAGCTTTCTTT
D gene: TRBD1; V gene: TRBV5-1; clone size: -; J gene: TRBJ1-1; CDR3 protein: CASRTGTGRSTEAFF; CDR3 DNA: TGCGCCAGCAGGACCGGGACAGGGCGGTCCACTGAAGCTTTCTTT
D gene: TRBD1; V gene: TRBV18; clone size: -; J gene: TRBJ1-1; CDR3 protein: CASSPTGTANTEAFF; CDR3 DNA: TGTGCCAGCTCACCTACCGGGACAGCCAACACTGAAGCTTTCTTT
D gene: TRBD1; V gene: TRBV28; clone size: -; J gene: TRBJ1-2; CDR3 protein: CASSEIRGYGYTF; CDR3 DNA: TGTGCCAGCAGTGAAATCAGGGGGTATGGCTACACCTTC
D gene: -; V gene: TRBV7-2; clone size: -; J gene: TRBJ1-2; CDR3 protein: CASSLGQGNLYGYTF; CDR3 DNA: TGTGCCAGCAGCTTAGGGCAGGGGAATTTGTATGGCTACACCTTC
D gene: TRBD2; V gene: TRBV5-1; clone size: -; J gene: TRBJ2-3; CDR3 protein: CASSLEGGWDETQYF; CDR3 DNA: TGCGCCAGCAGCTTGGAGGGAGGGTGGGATGAAACGCAGTATTTT
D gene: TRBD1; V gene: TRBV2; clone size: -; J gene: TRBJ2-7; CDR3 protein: CAAGQGQGRSYEQYF; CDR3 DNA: TGTGCCGCCGGACAAGGACAGGGTAGGTCCTACGAGCAGTACTTC
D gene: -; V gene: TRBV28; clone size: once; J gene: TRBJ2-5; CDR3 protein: CASREGHSQETQYF; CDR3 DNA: TGTGCCAGCAGGGAAGGACACTCCCAAGAGACCCAGTACTTC
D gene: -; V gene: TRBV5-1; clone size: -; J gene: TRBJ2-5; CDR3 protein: CASSSNGQSQETQYF; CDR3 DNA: TGCGCCAGCAGCTCAAACGGACAGTCTCAAGAGACCCAGTACTTC
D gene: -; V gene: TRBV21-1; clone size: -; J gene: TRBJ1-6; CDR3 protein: CASSNWGRGSSYNSPLHF; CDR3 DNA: -
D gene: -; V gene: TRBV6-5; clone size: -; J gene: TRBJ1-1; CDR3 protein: CASRLKEYTEAFF; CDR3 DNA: TGTGCCAGCAGACTGAAGGAGTACACTGAAGCTTTCTTT
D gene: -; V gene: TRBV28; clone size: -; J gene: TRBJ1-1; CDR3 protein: CASSFVGQPTNTEAFF; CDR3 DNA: TGTGCCAGCAGTTTTGTCGGACAGCCGACGAACACTGAAGCTTTCTTT
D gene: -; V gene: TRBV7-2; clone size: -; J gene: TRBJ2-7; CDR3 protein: CASSQGGGPTYEQYF; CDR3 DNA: TGTGCCAGCAGCCAAGGGGGGGGCCCTACCTACGAGCAGTACTTC
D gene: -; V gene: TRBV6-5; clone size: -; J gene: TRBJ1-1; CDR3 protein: CASTTVGGENTEAFF; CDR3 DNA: TGTGCCAGCACCACCGTAGGGGGGGAGAACACTGAAGCTTTCTTT
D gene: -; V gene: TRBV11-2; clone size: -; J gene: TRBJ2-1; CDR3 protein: CASSEKGSAREQFF; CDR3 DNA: TGTGCCAGCAGCGAGAAGGGTAGCGCGCGTGAGCAGTTCTTC
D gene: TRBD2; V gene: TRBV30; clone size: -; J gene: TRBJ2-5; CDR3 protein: CAWSVLGGSGETQYF; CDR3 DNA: TGTGCCTGGAGTGTATTGGGAGGGTCAGGAGAGACCCAGTACTTC
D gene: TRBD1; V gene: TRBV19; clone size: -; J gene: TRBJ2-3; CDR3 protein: CASSWPGQGPTDTQYF; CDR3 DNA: TGTGCCAGTAGTTGGCCGGGACAGGGACCAACAGATACGCAGTATTTT
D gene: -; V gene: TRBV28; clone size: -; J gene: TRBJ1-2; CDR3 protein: CASSPTPSSYGYTF; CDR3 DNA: TGTGCCAGCAGCCCTACCCCCTCTAGCTATGGCTACACCTTC
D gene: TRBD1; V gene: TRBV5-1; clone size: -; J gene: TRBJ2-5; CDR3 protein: CASSALTGEETQYF; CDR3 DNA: TGCGCCAGCAGCGCCCTGACAGGGGAGGAGACCCAGTACTTC
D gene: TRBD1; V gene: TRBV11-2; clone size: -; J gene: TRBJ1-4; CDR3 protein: CASSLDDSDRGPWTNEKLFF; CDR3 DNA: TGTGCCAGCAGCTTAGATGACTCGGACAGGGGGCCTTGGACTAATGAAAAACTGTTTTTT
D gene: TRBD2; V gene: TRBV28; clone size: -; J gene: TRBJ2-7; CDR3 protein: CASSLPLAGALSSYEQYF; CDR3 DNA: TGTGCCAGCAGTTTACCTCTAGCGGGGGCCCTGAGCTCCTACGAGCAGTACTTC
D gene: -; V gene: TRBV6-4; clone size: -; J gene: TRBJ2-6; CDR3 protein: CASSELAGANVLTF; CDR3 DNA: TGTGCCAGCAGTGAACTCGCTGGGGCCAACGTCCTGACTTTC
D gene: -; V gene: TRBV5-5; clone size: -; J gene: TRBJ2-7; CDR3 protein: CASSLSDTFYEQYF; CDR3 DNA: TGTGCCAGCAGCTTGAGTGACACTTTCTACGAGCAGTACTTC
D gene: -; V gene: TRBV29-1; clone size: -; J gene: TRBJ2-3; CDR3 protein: CSVEASGSTDTQYF; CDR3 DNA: TGCAGCGTTGAAGCGTCGGGGTCCACAGATACGCAGTATTTT
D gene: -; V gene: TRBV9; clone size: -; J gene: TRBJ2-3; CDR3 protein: CASSPRAASTDTQYF; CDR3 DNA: TGTGCCAGCAGCCCCAGGGCCGCGAGCACAGATACGCAGTATTTT
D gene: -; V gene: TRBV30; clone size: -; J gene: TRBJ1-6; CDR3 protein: CAWAREEDSPLHF; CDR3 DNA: TGTGCCTGGGCCAGGGAGGAGGATTCACCCCTCCACTTT
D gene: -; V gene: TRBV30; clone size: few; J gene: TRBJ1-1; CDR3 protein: CAWKGVRNTEAFF; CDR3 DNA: TGTGCCTGGAAGGGAGTAAGGAACACTGAAGCTTTCTTT
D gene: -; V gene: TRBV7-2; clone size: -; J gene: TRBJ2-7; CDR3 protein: CASSRTRNSLEQYF; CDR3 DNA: TGTGCCAGCAGCAGGACAAGGAATTCCCTCGAGCAGTACTTC
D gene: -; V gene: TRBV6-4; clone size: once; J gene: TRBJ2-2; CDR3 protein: CASSDSTESGELFF; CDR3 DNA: TGTGCCAGCAGTGACTCGACGGAGAGCGGGGAGCTGTTTTTT
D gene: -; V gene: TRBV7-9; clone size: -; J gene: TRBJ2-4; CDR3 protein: CASSLPGNIQYF; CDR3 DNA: TGTGCCAGCAGCTTACCGGGAAACATTCAGTACTTC
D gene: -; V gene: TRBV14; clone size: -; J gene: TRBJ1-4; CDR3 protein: CASSPDTINEKLFF; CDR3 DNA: TGTGCCAGCAGCCCGGACACCATTAATGAAAAACTGTTTTTT
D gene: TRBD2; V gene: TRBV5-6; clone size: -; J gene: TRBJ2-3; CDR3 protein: CASSLELGGAGTDTQYF; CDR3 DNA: TGTGCCAGCAGCTTGGAGCTCGGGGGGGCCGGCACAGATACGCAGTATTTT
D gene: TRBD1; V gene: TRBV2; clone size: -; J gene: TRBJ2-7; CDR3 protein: CASGRQGGLYEQYF; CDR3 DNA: TGTGCCAGCGGGAGACAGGGGGGACTATACGAGCAGTACTTC